The clone carrying this TCR beta chain was observed a few times. The CDR3 runs to 13 residues. J lost 4 bases, V lost 6 bases, and 0 bases had no gene match. CDR1 is MNHEY, CDR2 SVGAGI, per germline. In the original analysis: Amplification of reference gene primers was used by the study to estimate nucleated cell counts. The data were produced by immunoSEQ multiplex PCR, yet TCRdb's version contains in-frame clones alone and is incomplete. D and trimming come from the DNA, and the V and J calls and clone size come from that table. The sample has under 150,000 clones, 85% seen once. The sample comes from a study of blood T cell repertoires in COVID-19. Across the study: Spain, Italy and the United States supplied samples that represented acute and convalescent COVID-19.

V and J are TRBV6-5 and TRBJ2-5; 12 bases map to TRBD2. The TCR originated in a human donor in a cohort sampled during active COVID-19. Sequenced input: peripheral blood. The chain's CDR3 is CASRTSGGETQYF. CDR3 coding DNA: TGTGCCAGCAGGACTAGCGGGGGAGAGACCCAGTACTTC.